This TCR beta chain was found in a study of chemoradiotherapy in HPV16-positive cancers (dated by TCRdb to between 2022 and 2023). Regarding the complete study: Candidate HPV-specific T-cell clones and common TCR motifs were defined by functional T-cell assays performed on cells from a couple of HPV16-positive patients. The study asked whether T-cell immunity against the HPV oncoproteins E6 and E7 changes during chemoradiotherapy and whether it affects survival. The candidate HPV-specific TCRs and motifs were then tracked in TCR repertoires from 80 to 95 patients with HPV-related cancers. Study-wide findings and limitations: Improved recurrence-free survival in HPV16-positive patients was associated with expansion of HPV-responsive T cells during chemoradiotherapy. The functional definition of HPV-specific T cells came from only a couple of HPV16-positive patients, and the survival association was reported for HPV16-positive patients. Expansion of candidate HPV-specific clones and E7-related TCR motifs was observed in the tumor microenvironment during treatment, whereas no such expansion was observed for non-HPV-specific T cells.

V loses 5 bases of germline sequence and J loses 5 bases, and the interval between the two ends is 13 bases. CDR1 SGHRS and CDR2 YFSETQ are derived from the germline V gene. Spanning cysteine to phenylalanine, the CDR3 consists of 14 amino acids. Here the CDR3 DNA is all that survives: 42 bases in frame from base 1. Because repertoires were sampled repeatedly during chemoradiotherapy, clonal expansion in the tumor microenvironment could be followed. Library preparation used the immunoSEQ multiplex PCR assay. TCRdb stores this immuneACCESS table with in-frame sequences only. Part of the clones is absent; in the studies checked, under half of the shortfall reflects unresolved V genes, and no reason is known for the rest. The sample records about 880 clones, 90% of which are singletons. The biggest ten clones account for approximately 15% of the sample. Points on this clone: The antigen it recognizes is unknown. Base qualities are not provided; no much larger clone lies one nucleotide away.

The rearrangement joined TRBV5-1 to TRBJ1-4, with the D gene uncertain. This receptor was obtained from a human donor with HPV-associated anogenital cancer. Sequencing was performed on tumor tissue, taken from a patient who underwent chemoradiotherapy. The CDR3 loop reads CASRPTSGNEKLFF. The DNA sequence reads TGCGCCAGCAGACCGACCTCCGGCAATGAAAAACTGTTTTTT.